A selection of T cell receptor beta chains follows, all from one sample in a study of cytomegalovirus exposure and HLA in healthy donors. Data came from immunoSEQ multiplex PCR; TCRdb stores just in-frame clones and leaves some out. The sample includes around 150,000 clones, about 9.2% of them seen just once. The sample was PBMCs. These receptors came from a woman between 40 and 50 years old in good health and CMV-seropositive. The CDR3 runs from the conserved cysteine through the conserved F or W. A D gene is named only where the DNA matches it firmly. A clone size is listed for some rows: how often the clone was seen (once, few, many), or a class if it is expanded.

D,size,J,V,CDR3,DNA
.,few,TRBJ1-6,TRBV6-1,CASSVLHGGNSPLHF,TGTGCCAGCAGTGTCCTTCATGGGGGCAATTCACCCCTCCACTTT
.,.,TRBJ1-1,TRBV18,CASSPPRTRKCLSEAFF,TGTGCCAGCTCACCACCCCGGACACGCAAATGTCTGAGTGAAGCTTTCTTT
.,.,TRBJ1-1,TRBV18,CASSPPVRAMNTEAFF,TGTGCCAGCTCACCACCGGTCAGGGCCATGAACACTGAAGCTTTCTTT
TRBD1,few,TRBJ2-5,TRBV15,CATSRDLTGEETQYF,TGTGCCACCAGCAGAGATCTGACAGGGGAAGAGACCCAGTACTTC
TRBD1,few,TRBJ1-6,TRBV2,CASRRDRGSDSPLHF,TGTGCCAGCAGACGGGACAGGGGGTCGGATTCACCCCTCCACTTT
.,.,TRBJ2-2,TRBV5-1,CASSEHGVVNTGELFF,TGCGCCAGCAGCGAACACGGGGTTGTAAACACCGGGGAGCTGTTTTTT
.,many,TRBJ2-1,TRBV19,CASSVDRAGEQFF,TGTGCCAGTAGTGTGGACAGAGCCGGTGAGCAGTTCTTC
TRBD2,.,TRBJ2-1,TRBV5-1,CASSLELAGGANEQFF,TGCGCCAGCAGCTTGGAGCTAGCGGGGGGAGCCAATGAGCAGTTCTTC
.,.,TRBJ2-1,TRBV7-2,CASSPFNEQFF,TGTGCCAGCAGCCCATTCAATGAGCAGTTCTTC
.,many,TRBJ1-2,TRBV1,CTSSQDWRAALLYGYTF,TGCACCAGCAGCCAAGATTGGCGGGCAGCGCTACTCTATGGCTACACCTTC
.,.,TRBJ2-3,TRBV4-2,CASSPLLAGGTDTQYF,TGTGCCAGCAGCCCCCTCCTTGCGGGCGGCACAGATACGCAGTATTTT
.,few,TRBJ2-7,TRBV4-3,CASSQDVGGHSYEQYF,TGCGCCAGCAGCCAAGATGTGGGGGGGCATTCCTACGAGCAGTACTTC
.,.,TRBJ2-3,TRBV5-6,CASTLIWTDYTDTQYF,TGTGCCAGCACCCTAATTTGGACAGACTACACAGATACGCAGTATTTT
TRBD1,few,TRBJ1-1,TRBV18,CASSPGLQGIEAFF,TGTGCCAGCTCACCGGGATTACAGGGGATTGAAGCTTTCTTT
.,few,TRBJ2-7,TRBV4-1,CASSLPGILYEQYF,TGCGCCAGCAGCCTCCCCGGGATCCTATACGAGCAGTACTTC
TRBD2,few,TRBJ2-4,TRBV4-1,CASSQDSSGGILAKNIQYF,TGCGCCAGCAGCCAAGATTCCAGCGGGGGGATACTAGCCAAAAACATTCAGTACTTC
TRBD2,few,TRBJ2-1,TRBV5-1,CASTNLADNEQFF,TGCGCCAGCACCAACCTAGCGGACAATGAGCAGTTCTTC
.,few,TRBJ2-5,TRBV2,CASTGVDETQYF,TGTGCCAGCACCGGGGTAGATGAGACCCAGTACTTC
TRBD1,few,TRBJ2-1,TRBV5-1,CASSFGTEYNEQFF,TGCGCCAGCAGCTTCGGGACAGAATACAATGAGCAGTTCTTC
TRBD1,.,TRBJ1-4,TRBV5-4,CASSAPGQGAEKLFF,TGTGCCAGCAGCGCTCCGGGACAGGGGGCTGAAAAACTGTTTTTT
TRBD2,.,TRBJ2-3,TRBV6-6,CASSEMGAGGMDTQYF,TGTGCCAGCAGCGAGATGGGAGCGGGGGGGATGGATACGCAGTATTTT
.,few,TRBJ2-6,TRBV12-5,CASGFSSGANVLTF,TGTGCTAGTGGTTTTAGCTCTGGGGCCAACGTCCTGACTTTC
.,few,TRBJ2-1,TRBV6-5,CASSYSSTGAQQFF,TGTGCCAGCAGTTACTCCTCGACAGGAGCTCAGCAGTTCTTC
TRBD2,few,TRBJ2-1,TRBV6-5,CASSSQFGGAGEQFF,TGTGCCAGCAGTTCCCAATTCGGGGGGGCGGGTGAGCAGTTCTTC
.,.,TRBJ1-1,TRBV6-4,CASSETGYGGTEAFF,TGTGCCAGCAGTGAAACAGGCTATGGGGGGACTGAAGCTTTCTTT
.,.,TRBJ1-1,TRBV15,CATSRQVNTEAFF,TGTGCCACCAGCAGACAGGTGAACACTGAAGCTTTCTTT
TRBD2,few,TRBJ2-7,TRBV27,CASSQLAGGDNEQYF,TGTGCCAGCAGCCAACTAGCGGGGGGCGACAACGAGCAGTACTTC
TRBD1,.,TRBJ2-2,TRBV7-9,CASSLDTGVKLFF,TGTGCCAGCAGCTTAGACACAGGGGTGAAGCTGTTTTTT
.,.,TRBJ2-3,TRBV23-1,CASSQSYQEPHSPSTDTQYF,TGCGCCAGCAGTCAATCGTATCAGGAACCTCATTCTCCTAGCACAGATACGCAGTATTTT
TRBD1,.,TRBJ2-5,TRBV7-7,CASSPGTVQETQYF,TGTGCCAGCAGCCCCGGGACAGTACAAGAGACCCAGTACTTC
.,.,TRBJ2-1,TRBV19,CASSRSGGGTHRMNEQFF,TGTGCCAGTAGTAGATCGGGTGGGGGGACTCACAGAATGAATGAGCAGTTCTTC
.,few,TRBJ2-5,TRBV7-9,CASSPMGGEETQYF,TGTGCCAGCAGCCCCATGGGTGGAGAAGAGACCCAGTACTTC
.,.,TRBJ1-2,TRBV5-1,CASSLAGQGGYTF,TGCGCCAGCAGCTTGGCCGGTCAGGGTGGCTACACCTTC
.,many,TRBJ1-1,TRBV9,CASSAGAGNRATEAFF,TGTGCCAGCAGCGCAGGTGCAGGGAATCGGGCCACTGAAGCTTTCTTT
.,few,TRBJ2-7,TRBV18,CASATGYEQYF,TGTGCCAGCGCAACAGGCTACGAGCAGTACTTC
TRBD1,.,TRBJ2-2,TRBV7-2,CASSHHRGANTGELFF,TGTGCCAGCAGCCACCACAGGGGGGCGAACACCGGGGAGCTGTTTTTT
TRBD2,few,TRBJ2-5,TRBV6-5,CASSWTSGGFQETQYF,TGTGCCAGCAGTTGGACTAGCGGGGGATTCCAAGAGACCCAGTACTTC
.,.,TRBJ1-6,TRBV11-2,CASSLDLARNSPLHF,TGTGCCAGCAGCTTAGATCTGGCGCGGAATTCACCCCTCCACTTT
.,.,TRBJ2-7,TRBV6-6,CASSYPDKYEQYF,TGTGCCAGCAGTTACCCGGACAAATACGAGCAGTACTTC
.,.,TRBJ2-3,TRBV7-3,CASSLTGADTQYF,TGTGCCAGCAGCTTAACCGGGGCAGATACGCAGTATTTT
TRBD1,few,TRBJ2-7,TRBV7-9,CASSHWGQGAYEQYF,TGTGCCAGCAGCCACTGGGGACAGGGGGCCTACGAGCAGTACTTC
.,few,TRBJ2-1,TRBV20-1,CSARTDEQFF,TGCAGTGCTCGGACAGATGAGCAGTTCTTC
TRBD1,few,TRBJ1-1,TRBV5-1,CASSWTGSTEAFF,TGCGCCAGCAGCTGGACAGGGAGCACTGAAGCTTTCTTT
TRBD1,.,TRBJ1-6,TRBV6-4,CASSPGQGKSPLHF,TGTGCCAGCAGTCCGGGACAGGGAAAATCACCCCTCCACTTT
.,few,TRBJ2-3,TRBV2,CASSEYSGLTDTQYF,TGTGCCAGCAGTGAGTACTCAGGGCTTACAGATACGCAGTATTTT
TRBD1,.,TRBJ1-1,TRBV7-9,CASRRQGARNTEAFF,TGTGCCAGCAGGCGACAGGGGGCGCGCAACACTGAAGCTTTCTTT
.,.,TRBJ1-2,TRBV19,CASSKDFRGDRGYGYTF,TGTGCCAGTAGTAAGGATTTCAGGGGAGATCGGGGCTATGGCTACACCTTC
.,.,TRBJ2-2,TRBV27,CASSPSGGENTGELFF,TGTGCCAGCAGTCCCTCCGGGGGAGAGAACACCGGGGAGCTGTTTTTT
TRBD2,few,TRBJ2-3,TRBV7-2,CASSSPTSGAWAPDTQYF,TGTGCCAGCAGCTCACCGACTAGCGGGGCTTGGGCTCCAGATACGCAGTATTTT
.,.,TRBJ2-2,TRBV5-1,CASSSTLTNTGELFF,TGCGCCAGCAGCTCGACACTTACGAACACCGGGGAGCTGTTTTTT
.,few,TRBJ2-3,TRBV2,CASSELGTGGTDTQYF,TGTGCCAGCAGTGAACTAGGGACCGGAGGGACAGATACGCAGTATTTT
.,many,TRBJ1-1,TRBV7-6,CASSLGGVTEAFF,TGTGCCAGCAGCTTAGGGGGGGTCACTGAAGCTTTCTTT
.,.,TRBJ2-7,TRBV9,CASSLGQGRAYEQYF,TGTGCCAGCAGCTTGGGGCAGGGGAGAGCCTACGAGCAGTACTTC